This T cell receptor (beta chain) stems from a study of T cell repertoires in cytomegalovirus infection. For the study at large: Signatures in public TCR beta sequences pointed to both CMV infection and matching HLA type.

Trimming removed 11 bases from V and 3 bases from J; junction bases left unmatched: 14. This CDR3 is 16 amino acids long. The V gene's germline CDR1 is SGHTA and CDR2 FQGNSA. MiXCR, run by TCRdb on the reads, gives a single entry per CDR3 protein. Among about 740,000 distinct CDR3 sequences listed, approximately 34% were seen once. The sample was PBMCs. V and J are TRBV7-2 and TRBJ2-1; TRBD2 matches 9 bases. The receptor comes from a human donor in good health (CMV status not recorded). Some clones in this sample may be carry-over from other donors' samples. Written as DNA, the CDR3 is TGTGCCCACAGCTCCCCGGAGCGGGGGGTCTACAATGAGCAGTTCTTC. Encoded protein: CAHSSPERGVYNEQFF.